What follows is one T cell receptor beta chain and its context. This entry is derived from a study of control samples from healthy donors and cancer patients. Here immunoSEQ multiplex PCR was the method, and the copy in TCRdb shows in-frame clones only, minus some. The repertoire holds 100,000 to 150,000 clones, under 95% seen once, with 1.5% to 2% in the top ten. This CDR3 has 14 amino acids. Sequencing was performed on PBMCs. The chain joins TRBV21-1 to TRBJ1-2. TRBV21-1 is classified as a pseudogene. The receptor's source is a man between 50 and 59 years old with head and neck cancer. In DNA form, the CDR3 reads TGTGCCAGCAGCTGCCAGACTTCTAACTATGGCTACACCTTC. It specifies CASSCQTSNYGYTF.